This record looks at one TCR beta chain sequence and its context. The antigen is unknown. This entry comes from a study of cytomegalovirus exposure and HLA in healthy donors. Across the whole study: As released early, the data held 70 million to 95 million unique TCRs from HLA-typed donors.

Study results and caveats: A likely sequencing artifact accounted for one observed cluster of highly shared sequence variants.

The PCR ran on 60 Vbeta and 13 Jbeta primers. Sequenced by immunoSEQ multiplex PCR; TCRdb stores in-frame clones only, minus some. The sample records about 200,000 clones, 75% to 90% being singletons. Germline lookup yields CDR1 LNHDA and CDR2 SQIVND (reference sequence). V lost 4 bases and J lost 5; bases outside the gene matches: 9. CDR3 length equals 15 residues. The origin of this receptor is a woman in her thirties in good health and CMV-seronegative. Specimen: PBMCs. This rearrangement joins TRBV19 to TRBJ2-5, with 8 bases that match TRBD1. CDR3 loop: CASSRGQAVLETQYF. In DNA form, the CDR3 reads TGTGCCAGTAGTAGGGGACAGGCCGTGTTGGAGACCCAGTACTTC.